The present TCR beta chain was sequenced within a study of beta chain features in type 1 diabetes listed by TCRdb under 2018. At the level of the whole study: No differences in mean age, gender distribution, total cell number or subset yield were found between patients and healthy donors. A total of roughly 100 million sorted cells were examined across all samples, and a strong correlation was observed between cell number per subset and RNA yield. In the study, TCRB repertoires of sorted circulating CD4+ T cell subsets from recently diagnosed type 1 diabetes patients were compared with those of matched healthy donors. Regulatory and stem cell-like memory subsets were obtained from only 8 patients and roughly eight healthy donors, while naive and central memory subsets were obtained from all 30 or so donors. Study-level results and caveats: Only small numbers of individuals were included in the HLA sub-analyses, which left unresolved whether HLA type had any influence on TCRB rearrangement. Fewer insertions and more nucleotide deletions at VDJ recombination sites were observed in patients with type 1 diabetes, implying thymic rearrangement abnormalities. Naive, central memory and regulatory TCRB repertoires appeared to be more alike among patients than among healthy donors. Shorter templates might be favored by PCR, yet because patient and control samples were amplified and corrected together, any such skew would affect both groups equally. In all four CD4+ subsets, TCRB CDR3 length was moderately but significantly shorter in type 1 diabetes patients. Sequencing cDNA rather than genomic DNA could over-represent highly expressing activated cells, although activation and CD3 levels did not differ between groups.

In this sample, this clone turned up a few times. The antigen it binds to is not known. No base qualities exist here, and no much larger clone lies one base off it. A single peripheral blood draw of roughly 0.11 L on average was collected from each donor into heparinised tubes. Naive, central memory, regulatory and stem cell-like memory CD4+ T cells were sorted on a BD FACSAria II using a panel including CD45RO, CCR7, CD25, CD127, CD95 and CD27. Every sorted population had a purity above 98%. PBMCs were isolated right away by Lymphoprep density gradient centrifugation and were stained directly, without culture. Samples were stained and sorted in pairs, with one healthy donor and one patient per experiment, so that batch effects were minimized. The entire isolated RNA was reverse transcribed using the High Capacity cDNA Reverse Transcription Kit, and thus expressed TCRB transcripts were sequenced. Naive, central memory and regulatory T cell samples underwent deep immunoSEQ sequencing, averaging roughly 3.5 million total reads per sample. After sorted cells were lysed in RLT buffer, RNA was extracted with DNase-treated RNeasy Micro or Mini kits, with the choice depending on cell number. To prevent cross-contamination, every cell subset was processed on its own, while patient and healthy donor samples were processed together. The immunoSEQ multiplex PCR was used to amplify TCRB sequences from cDNA, generating 87-bp fragments that spanned the CDR3 region. The amplicons were sequenced using the Illumina HiSeq platform. On the study's bioinformatics: Synthetic template baselines were used to correct PCR bias computationally, reads within Hamming distance 2 were collapsed, and singletons that could not be merged were discarded. Reads were aligned to IMGT to assign V, D and J genes, CDR3 length, and insertions or deletions at six rearrangement sites. Within each subset, clonotype counts were normalized to sorted cell number, and only after that were true diversity and Gini coefficients computed with the tcR R package. The overlap coefficient, calculated on TCRB nucleotide sequences, was used to measure repertoire sharing. TCRdb limited this immuneACCESS table to in-frame rearrangements with V and J called. A share of clones is missing; checked studies link under half to unresolved V genes, and the rest is unexplained. V, J and clone size were drawn from that table, and D and trimming were deduced from the DNA. The sample contains roughly 160,000 clones, approximately 7.8% of them found a single time. The ten top clones hold around 0.94% of the sample.

The cysteine opens and the phenylalanine closes a CDR3 of 15 amino acids. Of all the DNA, just the CDR3 is kept, 45 bases in frame from base 1. CDR1 MNHNY and CDR2 SVGAGI are derived from the germline V gene (reference sequence). Relative to germline, V is missing 3 bases and J is missing 3 bases, with 7 bases of the junction outside any gene match. The source material was central memory CD4+ T cells from blood. Here the chain combines TRBV6-6 and TRBJ2-5; 7 bases in the junction line up with TRBD2. The source is a woman aged 40 to 50 with type 1 diabetes. The DNA is as follows: TGTGCCAGCAGTTATGTTGTGGGAGGGAAAGAGACCCAGTACTTC. Its protein reads: CASSYVVGGKETQYF.